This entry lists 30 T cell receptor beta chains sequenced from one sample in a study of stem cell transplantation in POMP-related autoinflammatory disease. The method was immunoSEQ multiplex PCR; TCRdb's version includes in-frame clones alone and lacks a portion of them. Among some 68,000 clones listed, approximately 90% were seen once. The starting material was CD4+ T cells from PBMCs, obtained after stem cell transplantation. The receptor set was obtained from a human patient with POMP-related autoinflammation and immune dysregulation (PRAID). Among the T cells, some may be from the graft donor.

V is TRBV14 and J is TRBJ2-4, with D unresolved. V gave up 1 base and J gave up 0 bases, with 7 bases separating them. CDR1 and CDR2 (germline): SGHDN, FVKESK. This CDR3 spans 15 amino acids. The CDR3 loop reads CASSQVGLAKNIQYF. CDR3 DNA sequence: TGTGCCAGCAGCCAAGTCGGGTTAGCCAAAAACATTCAGTACTTC.

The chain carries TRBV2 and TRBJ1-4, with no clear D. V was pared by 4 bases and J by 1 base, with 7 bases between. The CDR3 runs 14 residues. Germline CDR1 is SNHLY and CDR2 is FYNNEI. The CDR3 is CASSGDGTNEKLFF. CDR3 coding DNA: TGTGCCAGCAGTGGGGATGGAACTAATGAAAAACTGTTTTTT. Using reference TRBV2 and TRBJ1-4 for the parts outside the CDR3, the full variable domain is EPEVTQTPSHQVTQMGQEVILRCVPISNHLYFYWYRQILGQKVEFLVSFYNNEISEKSEIFDDQFSVERPDGSNFTLKIRSTKLEDSAMYFCASSGDGTNEKLFFGSGTQLSVL.

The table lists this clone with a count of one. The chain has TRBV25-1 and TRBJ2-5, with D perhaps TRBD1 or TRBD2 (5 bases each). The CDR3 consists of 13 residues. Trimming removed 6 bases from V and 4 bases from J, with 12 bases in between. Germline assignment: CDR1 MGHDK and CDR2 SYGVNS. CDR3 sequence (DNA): TGTGCCAGCAGGAGGGGACGGTTAGAGACCCAGTACTTC. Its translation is CASRRGRLETQYF.

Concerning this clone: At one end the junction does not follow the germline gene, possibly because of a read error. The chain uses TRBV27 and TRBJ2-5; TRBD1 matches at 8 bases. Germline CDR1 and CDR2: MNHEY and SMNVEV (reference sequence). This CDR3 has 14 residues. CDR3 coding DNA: TGTGCCGGCAGTTCCCCGGGACAGGAAGGGACCCAGTACTTC. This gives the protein CAGSSPGQEGTQYF.

The CDR3 DNA reads TGCGCCAGCAGTTTTACAGGGGAAGGCAATCAGCCCCAGCATTTT. It specifies CASSFTGEGNQPQHF. This chain uses TRBV5-1 with TRBJ1-5, with 7 bases fitting TRBD1. This CDR3 spans 15 amino acids. Per germline, CDR1 SGHRS and CDR2 YFSETQ. J gave up 2 bases and V 5 bases, and 7 bases lay outside the gene matches.

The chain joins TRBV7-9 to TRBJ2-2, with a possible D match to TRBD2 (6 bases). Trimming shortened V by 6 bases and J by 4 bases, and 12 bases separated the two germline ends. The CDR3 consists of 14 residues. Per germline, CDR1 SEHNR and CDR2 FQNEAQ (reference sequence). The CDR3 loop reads CASRSGGGTGELFF. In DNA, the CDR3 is TGTGCCAGCAGGTCTGGGGGAGGCACCGGGGAGCTGTTTTTT.

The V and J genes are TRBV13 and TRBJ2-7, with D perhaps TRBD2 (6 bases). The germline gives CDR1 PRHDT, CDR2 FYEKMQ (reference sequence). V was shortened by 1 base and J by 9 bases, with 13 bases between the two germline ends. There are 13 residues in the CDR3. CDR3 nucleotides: TGTGCCAGCAGCTTAGCGGGAGTTGACGGGCAGTACTTC. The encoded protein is CASSLAGVDGQYF.

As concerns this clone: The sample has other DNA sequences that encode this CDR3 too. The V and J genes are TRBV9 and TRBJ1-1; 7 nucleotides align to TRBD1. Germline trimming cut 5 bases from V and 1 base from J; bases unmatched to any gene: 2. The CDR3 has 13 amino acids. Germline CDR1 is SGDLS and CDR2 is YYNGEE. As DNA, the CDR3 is TGTGCCAGCAGTTGGACAGGGAACACTGAAGCTTTCTTT. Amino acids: CASSWTGNTEAFF.

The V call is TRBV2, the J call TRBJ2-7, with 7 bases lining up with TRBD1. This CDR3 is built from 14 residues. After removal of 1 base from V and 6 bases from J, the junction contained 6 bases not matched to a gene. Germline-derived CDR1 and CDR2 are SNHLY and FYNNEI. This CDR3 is CASSEGRGKSEQYV. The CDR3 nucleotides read TGTGCCAGCAGTGAAGGCAGGGGGAAGAGCGAGCAGTACGTC.

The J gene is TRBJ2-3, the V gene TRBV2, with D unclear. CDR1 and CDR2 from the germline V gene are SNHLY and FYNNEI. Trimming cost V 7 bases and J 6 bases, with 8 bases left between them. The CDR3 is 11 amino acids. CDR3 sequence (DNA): TGTGCCAGCACCATGACGGATACGCAGTATTTT. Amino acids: CASTMTDTQYF.

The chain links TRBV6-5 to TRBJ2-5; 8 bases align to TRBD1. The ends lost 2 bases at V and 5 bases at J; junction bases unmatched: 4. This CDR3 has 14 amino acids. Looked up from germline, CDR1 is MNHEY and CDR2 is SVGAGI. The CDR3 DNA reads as TGTGCCAGCAGTTACCAGGGGGCATACGAGACCCAGTACTTC. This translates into CASSYQGAYETQYF.

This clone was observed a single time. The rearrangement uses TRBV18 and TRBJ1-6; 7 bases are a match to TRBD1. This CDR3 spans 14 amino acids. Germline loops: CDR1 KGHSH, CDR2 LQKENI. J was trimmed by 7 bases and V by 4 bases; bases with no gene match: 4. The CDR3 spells CASSQTGVNSPLHF. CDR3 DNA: TGTGCCAGCTCACAAACAGGGGTCAATTCACCCCTCCACTTT.

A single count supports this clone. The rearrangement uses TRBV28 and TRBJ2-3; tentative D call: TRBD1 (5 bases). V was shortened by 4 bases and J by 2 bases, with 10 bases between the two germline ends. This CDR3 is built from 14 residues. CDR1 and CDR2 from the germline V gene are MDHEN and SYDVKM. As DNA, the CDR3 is TGTGCCAGCAGTTCTAAGGGGTTCACAGATACGCAGTATTTT. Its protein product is CASSSKGFTDTQYF. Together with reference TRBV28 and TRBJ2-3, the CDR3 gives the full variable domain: DVKVTQSSRYLVKRTGEKVFLECVQDMDHENMFWYRQDPGLGLRLIYFSYDVKMKEKGDIPEGYSVSREKKERFSLILESASTNQTSMYLCASSSKGFTDTQYFGPGTRLTVL.

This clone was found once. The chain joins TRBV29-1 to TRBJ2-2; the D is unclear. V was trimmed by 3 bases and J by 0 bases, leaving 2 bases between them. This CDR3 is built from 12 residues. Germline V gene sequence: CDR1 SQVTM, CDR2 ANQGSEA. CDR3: CSVDSNTGELFF. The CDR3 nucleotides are TGCAGCGTTGATTCGAACACCGGGGAGCTGTTTTTT.

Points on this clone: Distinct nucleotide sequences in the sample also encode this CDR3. The CDR3 sequence is CASSANPGGGSNQPQHF. The CDR3 coding sequence is TGTGCCAGTAGCGCTAACCCAGGGGGAGGCAGCAATCAGCCCCAGCATTTT. This chain joins TRBV3-1 (or the pseudogene TRBV3-2) and TRBJ1-5; 7 positions match TRBD1. V was pared by 9 bases and J by 1 base, with 15 bases of the junction left unmatched. Germline assignment: CDR1 LGHDT and CDR2 YNNKEL (reference sequence). This CDR3 spans 17 amino acids.

The CDR3 is CASKQGAGNTIYF. The CDR3 coding sequence is TGTGCCAGCAAACAGGGGGCTGGAAACACCATATATTTT. The chain links TRBV6-6 to TRBJ1-3, with TRBD1 matching over 8 bases. Germline CDR1 is MNHNY and CDR2 is SVGAGI (reference sequence). This CDR3 is 13 amino acids long. The ends lost 7 bases at V and 2 bases at J; junction bases unmatched: 1.

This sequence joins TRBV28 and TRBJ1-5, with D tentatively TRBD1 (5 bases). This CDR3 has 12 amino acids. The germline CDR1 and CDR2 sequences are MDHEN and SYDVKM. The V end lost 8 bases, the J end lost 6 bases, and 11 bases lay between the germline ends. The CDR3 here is CASGGEVQPQHF. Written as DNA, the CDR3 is TGTGCCAGCGGGGGAGAGGTTCAGCCCCAGCATTTT.

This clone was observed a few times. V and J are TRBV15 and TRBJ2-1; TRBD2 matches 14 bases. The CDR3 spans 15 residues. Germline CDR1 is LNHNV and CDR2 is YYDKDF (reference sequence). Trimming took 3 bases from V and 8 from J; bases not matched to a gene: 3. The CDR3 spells CATSSGTSGSYEQFF. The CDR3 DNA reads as TGTGCCACCAGCAGCGGGACTAGCGGGAGTTATGAGCAGTTCTTC.

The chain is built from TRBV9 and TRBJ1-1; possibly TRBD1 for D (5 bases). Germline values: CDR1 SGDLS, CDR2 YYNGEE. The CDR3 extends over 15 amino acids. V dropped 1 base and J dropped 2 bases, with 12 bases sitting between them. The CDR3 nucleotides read TGTGCCAGCAGCGTAAACCCCAGGGCCAACACTGAAGCTTTCTTT. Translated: CASSVNPRANTEAFF. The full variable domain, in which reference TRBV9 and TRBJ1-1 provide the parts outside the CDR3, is DSGVTQTPKHLITATGQRVTLRCSPRSGDLSVYWYQQSLDQGLQFLIQYYNGEERAKGNILERFSAQQFPDLHSELNLSSLELGDSALYFCASSVNPRANTEAFFGQGTRLTVV.

The CDR3 region has the DNA TGTGCCAGCAGCATCCGAGGCGGGGGCCCCCCAGATACGCAGTATTTT. This encodes CASSIRGGGPPDTQYF. The V and J genes are TRBV9 and TRBJ2-3, with D possibly matching TRBD2 (7 bases). V was pared by 4 bases and J by 4 bases, with 19 bases between. The CDR3 is 16 amino acids. The germline V gene has CDR1 SGDLS and CDR2 YYNGEE.

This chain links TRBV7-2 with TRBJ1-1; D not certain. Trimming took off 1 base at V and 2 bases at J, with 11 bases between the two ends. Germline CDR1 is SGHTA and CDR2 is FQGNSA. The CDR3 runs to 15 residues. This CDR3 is CASSLVRQINTEAFF. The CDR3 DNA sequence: TGTGCCAGCAGCTTAGTTCGGCAGATTAACACTGAAGCTTTCTTT.

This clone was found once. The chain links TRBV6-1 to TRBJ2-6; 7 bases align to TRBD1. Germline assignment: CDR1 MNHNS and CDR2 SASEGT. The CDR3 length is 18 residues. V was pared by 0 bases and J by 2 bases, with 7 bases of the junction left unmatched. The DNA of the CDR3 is TGTGCCAGCAGTGAAGCGTTTTCAGGGGGAACTGGGGCCAACGTCCTGACTTTC. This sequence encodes CASSEAFSGGTGANVLTF.

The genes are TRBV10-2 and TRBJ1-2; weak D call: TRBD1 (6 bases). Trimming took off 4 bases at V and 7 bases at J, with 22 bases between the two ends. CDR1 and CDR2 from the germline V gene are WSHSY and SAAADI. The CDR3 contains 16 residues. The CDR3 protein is CASSGGIGQLGPGYTF. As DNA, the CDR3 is TGCGCCAGCAGTGGGGGGATTGGACAGCTGGGCCCTGGCTACACCTTC.

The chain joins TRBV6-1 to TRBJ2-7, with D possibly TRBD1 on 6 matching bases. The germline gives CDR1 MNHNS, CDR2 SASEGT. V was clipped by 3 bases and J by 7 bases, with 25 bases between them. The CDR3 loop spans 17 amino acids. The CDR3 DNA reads TGTGCCAGCAGTGAGAGGGGGACCGGCCTTCCCGCTTGGGAGCAGTACTTC. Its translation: CASSERGTGLPAWEQYF.

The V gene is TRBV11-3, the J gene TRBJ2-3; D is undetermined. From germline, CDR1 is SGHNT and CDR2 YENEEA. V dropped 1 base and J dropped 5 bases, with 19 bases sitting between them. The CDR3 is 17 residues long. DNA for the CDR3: TGTGCCAGCAGCTTAGGGGCCTCCGGGCATGTGGGAGATACGCAGTATTTT. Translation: CASSLGASGHVGDTQYF.

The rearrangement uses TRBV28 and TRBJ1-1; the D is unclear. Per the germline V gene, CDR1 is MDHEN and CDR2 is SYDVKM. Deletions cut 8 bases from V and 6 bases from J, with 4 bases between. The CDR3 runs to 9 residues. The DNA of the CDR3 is TGTGCCAGCGGCCCTGAAGCTTTCTTT. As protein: CASGPEAFF.

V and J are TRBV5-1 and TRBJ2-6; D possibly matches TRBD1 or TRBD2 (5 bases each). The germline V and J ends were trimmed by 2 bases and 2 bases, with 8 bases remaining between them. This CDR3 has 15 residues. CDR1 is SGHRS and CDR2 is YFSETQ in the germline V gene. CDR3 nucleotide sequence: TGCGCCAGCAGCTTCTTGGGGGCTGGGGCCAACGTCCTGACTTTC. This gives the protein CASSFLGAGANVLTF.

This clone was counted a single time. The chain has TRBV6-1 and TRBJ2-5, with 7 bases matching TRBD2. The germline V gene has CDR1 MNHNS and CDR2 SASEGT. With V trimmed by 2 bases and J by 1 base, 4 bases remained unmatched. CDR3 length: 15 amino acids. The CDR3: CASSERGGVQETQYF. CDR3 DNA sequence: TGTGCCAGCAGTGAAAGGGGAGGGGTCCAAGAGACCCAGTACTTC.

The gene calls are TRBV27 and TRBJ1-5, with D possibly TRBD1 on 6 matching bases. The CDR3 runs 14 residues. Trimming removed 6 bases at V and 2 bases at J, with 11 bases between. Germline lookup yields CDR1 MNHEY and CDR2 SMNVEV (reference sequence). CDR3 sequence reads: CASRYRVGNQPQHF. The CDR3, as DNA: TGTGCCAGCAGGTACAGGGTAGGCAATCAGCCCCAGCATTTT.

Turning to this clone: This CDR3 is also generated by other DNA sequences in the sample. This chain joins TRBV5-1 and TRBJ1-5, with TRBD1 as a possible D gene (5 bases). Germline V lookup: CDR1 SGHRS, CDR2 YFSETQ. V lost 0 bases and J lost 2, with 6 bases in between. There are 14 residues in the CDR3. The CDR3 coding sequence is TGCGCCAGCAGCTTGGAAGGGGGCAATCAGCCCCAGCATTTT. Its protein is CASSLEGGNQPQHF.